This T cell receptor (beta chain) was recovered during a study of glioma-infiltrating T cells. The study, taken as a whole, reports: Only very few CDR3 sequences appeared in both tissue and blood. Tissue-blood divergence was below expectation in non-neoplastic patients, above in gliomas.

In regard to this clonotype: Antigen unknown.

Using RNA template, CDR3s of TCR alpha and beta were amplified with iRepertoire arm-PCR. Tissue mRNA or PBMC total RNA, 100-400 ng, went into one-step reverse transcription and amplification. A single record per CDR3 protein comes from TCRdb applying MiXCR to the multiplex PCR reads. The sample shows under 130,000 distinct CDR3 sequences, around 28% of them seen only once. Germline V gene data show CDR1 as SGHTA and CDR2 as FQGNSA. V gave up 3 bases and J gave up 0 bases, with 12 bases separating them. The CDR3 is 16 amino acids. Sequenced sample: glioma tissue, nonneoplastic brain tissue, or PBMCs (not recorded which). The J gene is TRBJ1-3, the V gene TRBV7-2; no clear D. This receptor was taken from a human donor with low-grade glioma or glioblastoma, undergoing nonglioma brain surgery, or in good health (not recorded which). DNA of the CDR3: TGTACCAGCAGCTTCCAACACCGGAGCTCTGGAAACACCATATATTTT. This gives the protein CTSSFQHRSSGNTIYF. Looking up the rest from reference TRBV7-2 and TRBJ1-3 gives the full variable domain: GAGVSQSPSNKVTEKGKDVELRCDPISGHTALYWYRQSLGQGLEFLIYFQGNSAPDKSGLPSDRFSAERTGGSVSTLTIQRTQQEDSAVYLCTSSFQHRSSGNTIYFGEGSWLTVV.